Sequencing of this T cell receptor (beta chain) was carried out in a study of blood T cell repertoires in COVID-19. Study context: Some COVID-19 samples were acute and others convalescent; all came from the United States, Italy and Spain.

Authors' data handling: From reference gene primer amplification, estimates of nucleated cell counts were derived. TCRdb's copy holds only in-frame clones and misses some; the assay was immunoSEQ multiplex PCR. V and J calls and clone size come straight from that table; D and trimming were deduced from the DNA. The sample contains hundreds of thousands of clones, roughly 79% of which appear only once. V dropped 6 bases and J dropped 0 bases, with 12 bases sitting between them. The CDR3 length is 16 residues. Germline V lookup: CDR1 KGHSH, CDR2 LQKENI. Those enrolled in Seattle joined during active infection and were followed longitudinally afterward.

The chain uses TRBV18 and TRBJ1-6; tentatively, D is TRBD1 (6 bases). This sequence was found in a woman of 80 years or more with COVID-19, enrolled during active disease. The source material was peripheral blood. As DNA, the CDR3 is TGTGCCAGCTCGCGGACAGACAGCTCCTATAATTCACCCCTCCACTTT. Encoded protein: CASSRTDSSYNSPLHF.